In its sample, the clone carrying this TCR beta chain was seen a few times. One junction end does not reproduce the germline sequence, and a read error may be involved. This record belongs to a study of blood T cell repertoires in COVID-19. Across the whole study: Collection of acute and convalescent COVID-19 samples took place in the United States, Italy and Spain. In each case, the material was cDNA or gDNA derived from T cells, B-cell-depleted T cells, or PBMCs.

The CDR3 covers 14 residues. Germline V gene lookup returns CDR1 SGHAT and CDR2 FQNNGV. Original processing methods: Reference gene primer amplification gave nucleated cell count estimates. Only in-frame clones appear in the TCRdb table, and some are missing; sequencing was by immunoSEQ multiplex PCR. That table is the source of V, J and clone size, and D and trimming were worked out from the DNA. The sample lists 200,000 to 250,000 clones; approximately 90% were seen once. The source of this sequence is a man aged 25-45 years with acute or convalescent COVID-19. This chain links TRBV11-2 with TRBJ2-1; 12 nucleotides agree with TRBD2. Specimen: peripheral blood. The CDR3 region has the DNA TGTGCCAGCAGCTTAGATAGACTAGCGGGGGAGCATTTCTTC. As protein: CASSLDRLAGEHFF.